These 20 T cell receptor beta chains originate from one sample sequenced in a study of sequential checkpoint blockade in melanoma. As for treatment: randomized to nivolumab then ipilimumab (arm A) or the reverse (arm B). Generated by immunoSEQ multiplex PCR, the TCRdb table keeps only in-frame clones and is missing some. The table includes roughly 2,000 clones, around a quarter detected once. Material: tumor tissue (inferred from file names), obtained from a patient given nivolumab and ipilimumab in sequence. All receptors come from a human donor with melanoma.

This clone has only a few counts. The DNA of the CDR3 is TGTGCCAGCAGTTACCGACCCCGGGGGTACAATGAGCAGTTCTTC. Translated, it gives CASSYRPRGYNEQFF. The chain couples TRBV6-8 to TRBJ2-1; tentative D call: TRBD2 (6 bases). The CDR3 covers 15 residues. The ends were cut back, 2 bases at V and 4 bases at J, with 12 bases in the middle. CDR1 and CDR2 from the germline V gene are MNHGY and SAAAGT.

This clone was found a few times. The CDR3 region has the DNA TGTGCCTGGAGTCCCCAGAGGCGGGGACATTCTACCCGGGAGCCCCAGCATTTT. It yields the protein CAWSPQRRGHSTREPQHF. The V call is TRBV30, the J call TRBJ1-5; tentative D call: TRBD1 (6 bases). The CDR3 sequence is 18 residues long. Trimming removed 2 bases at V and 8 bases at J, with 28 bases between. Germline loops: CDR1 GTSNPN, CDR2 SVGIG (reference sequence).

This rearrangement joins TRBV9 to TRBJ2-5; D uncertain. V lost 0 bases to trimming and J lost 4 bases, with 13 bases between them. Germline loops: CDR1 SGDLS, CDR2 YYNGEE. CDR3 size: 15 residues. The CDR3 bases are TGTGCCAGCAGCGTAGGTTGGTCCCTCAGAGAGACCCAGTACTTC. This gives the protein CASSVGWSLRETQYF.

J is TRBJ1-5 and V is TRBV19, with D tentatively TRBD1 (5 bases). Germline assignment: CDR1 LNHDA and CDR2 SQIVND (reference sequence). The V end lost 11 bases, the J end lost 2 bases, and 19 bases lay between the germline ends. The CDR3 is 15 amino acids. CDR3 amino acids: CAAGLRFRGNQPQHF. The CDR3 nucleotides are TGTGCCGCAGGATTAAGGTTCAGGGGCAATCAGCCCCAGCATTTT.

A few counts support this clone. The rearrangement links TRBV6-8 to TRBJ1-2; weak D call: TRBD1 (5 bases). The ends were cut back, 8 bases at V and 2 bases at J, with 9 bases in the middle. CDR1 is MNHGY, CDR2 SAAAGT, per germline. This CDR3 is built from 12 residues. In nucleotides, the CDR3 is TGTGCCAGCGCCAGGGCGAACTATGGCTACACCTTC. Residues: CASARANYGYTF.

This clone is judged medium-sized. J is TRBJ1-2 and V is TRBV10-3; maybe TRBD1 (5 bases). CDR1 and CDR2 from the germline V gene are ENHRY and SYGVKD. The ends were cut back, 0 bases at V and 8 bases at J, with 13 bases in the middle. This CDR3 has 14 residues. The CDR3: CAISESAGLGGYTF. The CDR3 coding sequence is TGTGCCATCAGTGAGTCGGCAGGGCTAGGGGGCTACACCTTC.

By share, this clone ranks as medium-sized. This chain connects TRBV11-3 to TRBJ2-5, with TRBD2 identical over 10 bases. The CDR3 contains 16 residues. The germline V gene has CDR1 SGHNT and CDR2 YENEEA. Unmatched junction bases numbered 11, after V lost 5 bases and J lost 5 bases. CDR3 protein: CASSPPLAGARETQYF. CDR3 coding DNA: TGTGCCAGCAGCCCACCTCTAGCGGGGGCCCGGGAGACCCAGTACTTC.

CDR3 in DNA: TGCGCCAGCAGCCAAGTTATCGGGGGGGATAAGCCCCAGCATTTT. It specifies CASSQVIGGDKPQHF. The chain carries TRBV4-1 and TRBJ1-5; a weak D match, TRBD1 (5 bases). The ends were cut back, 1 base at V and 8 bases at J, with 15 bases in the middle. Germline CDR1 is MGHRA and CDR2 is YSYEKL. This CDR3 has 15 amino acids.

The rearrangement uses TRBV11-3 and TRBJ2-2; TRBD1 agrees at 8 bases. Germline CDR1 reads SGHNT; CDR2 reads YENEEA. Trimming cost V 1 base and J 6 bases; bases outside gene matches: 4. This CDR3 contains 15 residues. CDR3: CASSLGQGAAGELFF. CDR3 DNA sequence: TGTGCCAGCAGCTTAGGCCAGGGGGCGGCCGGGGAGCTGTTTTTT.

This chain joins TRBV29-1 and TRBJ2-3, with D possibly TRBD1 on 5 matching bases. The V end was cut by 6 bases, the J end by 0 bases, with 10 bases between. CDR1 and CDR2 from the germline V gene are SQVTM and ANQGSEA. The CDR3 loop spans 13 amino acids. As DNA, the CDR3 is TGCAGCGTCACCAGACAGAGCACAGATACGCAGTATTTT. Translation gives CSVTRQSTDTQYF.

This clone is medium-sized (0.01 to 0.1%) by share. V gene TRBV11-3 combines with J gene TRBJ2-5, with D possibly matching TRBD1 (6 bases). CDR1 SGHNT and CDR2 YENEEA come from the germline V gene. The CDR3 sequence is 16 residues long. V shed 3 bases and J shed 1 base, with 15 bases lying between them. The CDR3 here is CASSLGALHPQETQYF. The CDR3 bases are TGTGCCAGCAGCTTGGGGGCTCTGCATCCCCAAGAGACCCAGTACTTC. The full variable domain, in which reference TRBV11-3 and TRBJ2-5 provide the parts outside the CDR3, is EAGVVQSPRYKIIEKKQPVAFWCNPISGHNTLYWYLQNLGQGPELLIRYENEEAVDDSQLPKDRFSAERLKGVDSTLKIQPAELGDSAVYLCASSLGALHPQETQYFGPGTRLLVL.

Within the sample, this clone is medium-sized. The chain couples TRBV11-3 to TRBJ2-2, with TRBD1 matching 10 bases. This CDR3 has 14 amino acids. The germline V gene has CDR1 SGHNT and CDR2 YENEEA. J lost 7 bases, V lost 5 bases, and 4 bases had no gene match. CDR3 DNA sequence: TGTGCCAGCAGCAGGGACAGGGGTATCGGGGAGCTGTTTTTT. Protein sequence: CASSRDRGIGELFF.

This chain uses TRBV5-1 with TRBJ2-1; 9 positions match TRBD1. V dropped 8 bases and J dropped 7; count of bases not matched to a gene: 10. This CDR3 contains 14 residues. CDR1 and CDR2 from the germline V gene are SGHRS and YFSETQ. The CDR3 loop reads CASAYRDRANEQFF. CDR3 in DNA: TGCGCCAGTGCCTACCGGGACAGGGCTAATGAGCAGTTCTTC.

V and J are TRBV18 and TRBJ2-7; TRBD2 is a possible D gene (6 bases). CDR3 length equals 13 residues. V was clipped by 3 bases and J by 2 bases, with 8 bases between them. Germline CDR1 and CDR2: KGHSH and LQKENI. The CDR3 reads CASSPPGAYEQYF. The CDR3, as DNA: TGTGCCAGCTCACCTCCGGGGGCCTACGAGCAGTACTTC.

The chain uses TRBV10-3 and TRBJ2-5; D is unresolved. V was shortened by 2 bases and J by 6 bases, with 19 bases between the two germline ends. This CDR3 spans 16 amino acids. CDR1 is ENHRY, CDR2 SYGVKD, per germline. CDR3 region: CAISEMMDRVSKTQYF. CDR3 nucleotides: TGTGCCATCAGTGAGATGATGGACCGGGTTTCAAAGACCCAGTACTTC.

V usage is TRBV19 and J usage is TRBJ2-7, with 9 nucleotides matching TRBD1. The CDR3 totals 15 residues. The junction had 8 bases not matched to a gene; V was cut back by 6 bases and J by 2 bases. The germline V gene encodes CDR1 LNHDA and CDR2 SQIVND (reference sequence). This CDR3 reads CASSLGQGGTYEQYF. The CDR3 DNA reads as TGTGCCAGTAGCCTGGGACAGGGAGGCACCTACGAGCAGTACTTC.

This clone qualifies as medium-sized. This chain connects TRBV9 to TRBJ1-1; 7 bases map to TRBD1. V gave up 4 bases and J gave up 3 bases; unmatched junction bases: 6. This CDR3 region has 14 residues. Per the germline V gene, CDR1 is SGDLS and CDR2 is YYNGEE. The CDR3 bases are TGTGCCAGCAGCAGCCGGGACAGCGACACTGAAGCTTTCTTT. Amino acids: CASSSRDSDTEAFF.

The gene calls are TRBV5-1 and TRBJ2-1; 9 bases align to TRBD2. The CDR3 totals 16 residues. J gave up 4 bases and V 2 bases, and 7 bases lay outside the gene matches. The germline V gene encodes CDR1 SGHRS and CDR2 YFSETQ. The CDR3 DNA reads TGCGCCAGCAGCTTCGGTTCCCTAGCGGGGTACAATGAGCAGTTCTTC. Amino acid sequence: CASSFGSLAGYNEQFF.

This clone was seen a few times. V usage is TRBV28 and J usage is TRBJ2-3; 8 positions match TRBD2. Looked up from germline, CDR1 is MDHEN and CDR2 is SYDVKM. With 5 bases clipped from V and 2 bases from J, the junction kept 6 bases outside the gene matches. This CDR3 is 15 amino acids long. The CDR3 loop is CASSLPSGLTDTQYF. Written as DNA, the CDR3 is TGTGCCAGCAGTCTTCCTAGCGGGCTCACAGATACGCAGTATTTT.

The chain uses TRBV19 and TRBJ2-3; 8 nucleotides match TRBD1. CDR1 and CDR2 (germline): LNHDA, SQIVND (reference sequence). The junction had 8 bases not matched to a gene; V was cut back by 5 bases and J by 4 bases. The CDR3 consists of 15 residues. The CDR3 DNA is TGTGCCAGTAGTTTCCGGACAGGGCTTGCAGATACGCAGTATTTT. It is translated as CASSFRTGLADTQYF.